The T cell receptor beta chain under discussion was sequenced for a study of blood T cells in healthy people across ages. A second PCR, run for about 7 to 11 cycles, used a sample-barcoded 5' primer plus a J-beta primer mix. Through a template-switch adaptor with 12 random nucleotides, each cDNA molecule received a tag. A single record per CDR3 protein comes from TCRdb applying MiXCR to the 5' RACE reads. The repertoire holds 650,000 to 800,000 distinct CDR3 sequences, with around 45% as singletons. Germline CDR1 is DFQATT and CDR2 is SNEGSKA (reference sequence). This CDR3 is built from 14 residues. Trimming pared 1 base from V and 4 bases from J, leaving 13 bases between. This clonotype has a handful of counts. Its antigen is still unknown. Study results and caveats: Across samples, TCR beta diversity tracked strongly with naive T cell percentage.

This TCR came from a man in his 60s in good health. The chain joins TRBV20-1 to TRBJ1-2; D uncertain. Source material: blood. This chain's CDR3 is CSARVFPGSYGYTF. CDR3 DNA: TGCAGTGCTAGAGTGTTTCCGGGGAGCTATGGCTACACCTTC.